In its sample, the clone carrying this TCR beta chain was seen a few times. What it binds is not known. V was pared by 6 bases and J by 2 bases, with 5 bases of the junction left unmatched. CDR3 size: 14 residues. Germline V gene lookup returns CDR1 DFQATT and CDR2 SNEGSKA (reference sequence). This sample is drawn from a study of T-cell reconstitution after alpha-beta-depleted transplantation in children. Study results and limitations: At around two months after transplant, the alpha-beta T cells were reportedly derived from several hundred expanded clones that came from non-depleted graft cells. In some patients, recipient T cells and intrathymic progenitors surviving conditioning explained high day-60 diversity. Newly produced T cells mostly provided counts and TCRbeta diversity after one year, as hyperexpanded clones declined.

Preparation of the TCRbeta library was carried out with unique molecular identifiers. TCRdb redid the calling of the PCR reads with MiXCR, one entry per CDR3 protein. The table shows hundreds of thousands of distinct CDR3 sequences, with about 24% occurring only once. The sequence was obtained from a female patient aged 2 to 10 who had a stem cell transplant for congenital amegakaryocytic thrombocytopenia, so the T cells may come from the graft donor. The specimen was PBMCs, mostly from graft donor cells, collected 360 days after TCRalphabeta/CD19-depleted stem cell transplant. The chain carries TRBV20-1 and TRBJ2-3; 10 bases are a match to TRBD2. The CDR3 loop reads CSAIGLAVTDTQYF. The CDR3 coding sequence is TGCAGTGCCATTGGACTAGCGGTCACAGATACGCAGTATTTT.